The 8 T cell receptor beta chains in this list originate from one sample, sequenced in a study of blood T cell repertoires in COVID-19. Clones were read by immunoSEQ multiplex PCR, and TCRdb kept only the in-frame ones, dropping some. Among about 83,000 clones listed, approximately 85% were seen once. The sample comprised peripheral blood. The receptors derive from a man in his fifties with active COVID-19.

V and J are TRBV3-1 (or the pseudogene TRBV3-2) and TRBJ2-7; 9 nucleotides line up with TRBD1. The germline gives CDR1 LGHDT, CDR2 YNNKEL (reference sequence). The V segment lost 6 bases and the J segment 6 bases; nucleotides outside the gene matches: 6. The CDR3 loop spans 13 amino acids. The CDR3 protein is CASRPGQGFEQYF. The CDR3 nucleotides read TGTGCCAGCAGACCGGGACAGGGCTTCGAGCAGTACTTC.

CDR3 coding DNA: TGTGCCAGCTCACCAGGACAGGGGGCATCTGGGGCCAACGTCCTGACTTTC. It translates to CASSPGQGASGANVLTF. This chain connects TRBV18 to TRBJ2-6; 11 nucleotides align to TRBD1. This CDR3 is 17 amino acids long. With 2 bases clipped from V and 1 base from J, the junction kept 1 base outside the gene matches. CDR1 KGHSH and CDR2 LQKENI come from the germline V gene.

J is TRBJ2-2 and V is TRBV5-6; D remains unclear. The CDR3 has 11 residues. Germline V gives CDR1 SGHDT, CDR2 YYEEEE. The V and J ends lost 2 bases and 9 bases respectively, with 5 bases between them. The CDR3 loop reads CASSFIRELFF. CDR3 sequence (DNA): TGTGCCAGCAGCTTTATTCGGGAGCTGTTTTTT.

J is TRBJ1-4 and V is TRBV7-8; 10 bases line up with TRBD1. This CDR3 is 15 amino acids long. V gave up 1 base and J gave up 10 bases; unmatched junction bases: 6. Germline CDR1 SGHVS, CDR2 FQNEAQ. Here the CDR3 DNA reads TGTGCCAGCAGCTTAGGACAGGGGGCGCGGGCAAAACTGTTTTTT. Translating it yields CASSLGQGARAKLFF.

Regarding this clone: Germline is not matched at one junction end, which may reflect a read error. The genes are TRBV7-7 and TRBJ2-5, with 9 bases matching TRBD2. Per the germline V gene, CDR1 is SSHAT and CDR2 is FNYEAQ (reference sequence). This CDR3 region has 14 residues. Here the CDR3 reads CASSLEGGGGTQYF. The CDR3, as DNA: TGTGCTAGCAGCTTAGAAGGCGGGGGGGGCACCCAGTACTTC.

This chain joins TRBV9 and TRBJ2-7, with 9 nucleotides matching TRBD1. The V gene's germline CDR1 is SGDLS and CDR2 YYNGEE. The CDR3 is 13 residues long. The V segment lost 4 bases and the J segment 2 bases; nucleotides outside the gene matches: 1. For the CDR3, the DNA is TGTGCCAGCAGCCGACAGGGGGCCTACGAGCAGTACTTC. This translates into CASSRQGAYEQYF.

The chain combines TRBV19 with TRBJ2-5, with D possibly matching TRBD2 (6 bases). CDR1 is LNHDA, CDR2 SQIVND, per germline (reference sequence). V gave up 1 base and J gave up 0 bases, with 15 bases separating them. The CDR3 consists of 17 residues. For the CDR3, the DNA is TGTGCCAGTAGTATAGGCTTTGGGGAGGAACACCAAGAGACCCAGTACTTC. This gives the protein CASSIGFGEEHQETQYF. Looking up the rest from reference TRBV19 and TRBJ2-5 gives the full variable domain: DGGITQSPKYLFRKEGQNVTLSCEQNLNHDAMYWYRQDPGQGLRLIYYSQIVNDFQKGDIAEGYSVSREKKESFPLTVTSAQKNPTAFYLCASSIGFGEEHQETQYFGPGTRLLVL.

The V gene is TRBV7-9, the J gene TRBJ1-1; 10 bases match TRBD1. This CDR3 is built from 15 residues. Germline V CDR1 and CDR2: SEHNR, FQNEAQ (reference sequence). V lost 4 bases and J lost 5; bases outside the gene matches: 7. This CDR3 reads CASSSGGTGETEAFF. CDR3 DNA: TGTGCCAGCAGCTCTGGGGGGACAGGGGAGACTGAAGCTTTCTTT.